The rows below give T cell receptor beta chains drawn from one sample of a study of T cells after yellow fever vaccination. TCRdb fed the 5' RACE reads into MiXCR, producing one record per CDR3 protein. This sample has a few hundred thousand distinct CDR3 sequences, with roughly 4% found just once. The specimen comprised PBMCs, sampled on the day of the yellow fever booster vaccination. The receptors come from a man aged 18 to 35 who received the YFV17D yellow fever vaccine. Each CDR3 is given with its conserved first and last residue. A D gene is named only where the DNA matches it firmly. Some rows have no size entry. The others give once, few or many, or a class for an expanded clone.

16	many	TRBD1	TRBV15	TRBJ2-3	TGTGCCACCAGCAGGGGAGGGACAGGGAGGACAGATACGCAGTATTTT	CATSRGGTGRTDTQYF
14	.	.	TRBV5-4	TRBJ1-2	TGTGCCAGCAGCTTGCGTCATATCAACTATGGCTACACCTTC	CASSLRHINYGYTF
16	.	.	TRBV7-6	TRBJ2-1	TGTGCCAGCAGCTCCCCCGGCGGGGTCTCCTACAATGAGCAGTTCTTC	CASSSPGGVSYNEQFF
13	many	.	TRBV7-6	TRBJ2-5	TGTGCCAGCAGCCCCCTCCGTAGAGAGACCCAGTACTTC	CASSPLRRETQYF
15	.	.	TRBV4-1	TRBJ1-1	TGCGCCAGCAGCCAAGATTCCATGGAGATAACTGAAGCTTTCTTT	CASSQDSMEITEAFF
12	many	.	TRBV7-9	TRBJ2-1	TGTGCCAGCAGCTTTGGCTATGAACGGCAGTTCTTC	CASSFGYERQFF
12	many	.	TRBV11-2	TRBJ2-1	TGTGCCAGCAGCTTAGCTATCGGTGAGCAGTTCTTC	CASSLAIGEQFF
14	.	TRBD1	TRBV7-3	TRBJ1-1	TGTGCCAGCAGCCGCGACAGGGGTACCACTGAAGCTTTCTTT	CASSRDRGTTEAFF
16	many	TRBD2	TRBV28	TRBJ2-3	TGTGCCAGCAGTTTACGAGCGGGGGGGCGCGCAGATACGCAGTATTTT	CASSLRAGGRADTQYF
13	many	.	TRBV20-1	TRBJ2-7	TGCAGTGCTAGGCCTATTTACGGATACGAGCAGTACTTC	CSARPIYGYEQYF
14	.	.	TRBV7-2	TRBJ1-5	TGTGCCAGCAGCTTCCAAGGGGACAATCAGCCCCAGCATTTT	CASSFQGDNQPQHF
13	many	.	TRBV7-3	TRBJ2-4	TGTGCCAGCAGCCGAAACAGCTTAGATATTCAGTACTTC	CASSRNSLDIQYF
15	few	.	TRBV11-2	TRBJ2-7	TGTGCCAGCAGCTTAGTCAGGGCTAATCTCCACGAGCAGTACTTC	CASSLVRANLHEQYF
14	.	.	TRBV12-3/TRBV12-4	TRBJ1-1	TGTGCCAGCAGTTTAATGGCTATGAACACTGAAGCTTTCTTT	CASSLMAMNTEAFF
15	few	.	TRBV4-3	TRBJ1-2	TGCGCCAGCAGCCAAGACCAGGGTGCTAACTATGGCTACACCTTC	CASSQDQGANYGYTF
15	few	.	TRBV5-1	TRBJ2-1	TGCGCCAGCAGCTCACCGGGGCAGGGGGGCAATGAGCAGTTCTTC	CASSSPGQGGNEQFF
13	.	.	TRBV5-4	TRBJ2-1	TGTGCCAGCAGCGTGGGTGGTCTCAGAGAGCAGTTCTTC	CASSVGGLREQFF
13	few	.	TRBV5-1	TRBJ1-1	TGCGCCAGCAGCCAGGACCCGAACACTGAAGCTTTCTTT	CASSQDPNTEAFF
15	once	.	TRBV2	TRBJ2-5	TGTGCCAGCAGTGGAGTGGGCCCCACAAGAGAGACCCAGTACTTC	CASSGVGPTRETQYF
14	many	.	TRBV10-3	TRBJ2-2	TGTGCCATCAGTGAACAGCGTCACACCGGGGAGCTGTTTTTT	CAISEQRHTGELFF
16	few	.	TRBV6-2/TRBV6-3	TRBJ2-1	TGTGCCAGCAGGCCCCTCTCGCCGGCGTCCTACAATGAGCAGTTCTTC	CASRPLSPASYNEQFF
17	few	.	TRBV4-2	TRBJ2-7	TGTGCCAGCAGCCAAGATGGAGAGTCCGGTTTCGTCTACGAGCAGTACTTC	CASSQDGESGFVYEQYF
14	many	.	TRBV20-1	TRBJ2-7	TGCAGTGCTAGTCGGGGGGCCGAAGGTCGCGAGCAGTACTTC	CSASRGAEGREQYF
14	few	.	TRBV15	TRBJ1-2	TGTGCCACCAGCAGCGAAATAGGGTTTTGGGGCTACACCTTC	CATSSEIGFWGYTF
15	few	TRBD1	TRBV24-1	TRBJ2-3	TGTGCCACCAGTGATGCGGGACAGGGGGGGGATACGCAGTATTTT	CATSDAGQGGDTQYF
14	few	TRBD1	TRBV5-8	TRBJ1-1	TGTGCCAGCAGCTCCGAGTACAGGGGGACTGAAGCTTTCTTT	CASSSEYRGTEAFF
15	.	.	TRBV18	TRBJ2-2	TGTGCCAGCTCACCAATGATAGCGAACACCGGGGAGCTGTTTTTT	CASSPMIANTGELFF
14	few	.	TRBV11-3	TRBJ2-1	TGTGCCAGCAGCTTATGGGGGGCCCACAATGAGCAGTTCTTC	CASSLWGAHNEQFF
17	many	.	TRBV7-3	TRBJ1-1	TGTGCCAGCAGCTTAGGGGGAACAGGGTTTTCGAACACTGAAGCTTTCTTT	CASSLGGTGFSNTEAFF
16	many	TRBD1	TRBV25-1	TRBJ2-2	TGTGCCAGCAGTGATGACAGGGGGCTAGGGACCGGGGAGCTGTTTTTT	CASSDDRGLGTGELFF
15	few	.	TRBV28	TRBJ2-1	TGTGCCAGCAGTTTGCGGGGGCGAATCTACAATGAGCAGTTCTTC	CASSLRGRIYNEQFF
16	many	.	TRBV7-2	TRBJ1-6	TGTGCCAGCAGCTCCGGTGATGGCTCCTATAATTCACCCCTCCACTTT	CASSSGDGSYNSPLHF
15	.	TRBD1	TRBV13	TRBJ1-1	TGTGCCAGCAGCTCCGGGGGACAGGGGTTCACTGAAGCTTTCTTT	CASSSGGQGFTEAFF
17	many	TRBD2	TRBV7-6	TRBJ2-5	TGTGCCAGCAGCTCCTTGGGGGTAGGCGGGGGGAGAGAGACCCAGTACTTC	CASSSLGVGGGRETQYF
16	many	TRBD2	TRBV5-1	TRBJ2-2	TGCGCCAGCAGCTTCTCGTCAGCGGGGGGTGCCGGGGAGCTGTTTTTT	CASSFSSAGGAGELFF
16	many	.	TRBV5-1	TRBJ2-5	TGCGCCAGCAGCTTGGAAAAACAGGGTAGCCAAGAGACCCAGTACTTC	CASSLEKQGSQETQYF
15	.	TRBD2	TRBV11-3	TRBJ2-1	TGTGCCAGCAGCTCAACTAGCGGGAGCAGTAATGAGCAGTTCTTC	CASSSTSGSSNEQFF